This entry concerns a single TCR beta chain. Original processing notes: Cell counts per sample came from amplifying reference gene primers. TCRdb's table, derived via immunoSEQ multiplex PCR, lists solely in-frame clones and lacks some. D and trimming come from the DNA, and the V and J calls and clone size come from that table. The repertoire consists of under 100,000 clones, with almost 85% occurring once and the leading ten covering 8% to 13%. This sample is part of a study of blood T cell repertoires in COVID-19. The overall study: Specimens from acute and convalescent COVID-19 originated in the United States, Italy and Spain. Sample material is recorded as cDNA or gDNA derived from T cells, B-cell-depleted T cells, or PBMCs.

This CDR3 comprises 14 residues. Germline values: CDR1 SEHNR, CDR2 FQNEAQ (reference sequence). V lost 5 bases to trimming and J lost 4 bases, with 14 bases between them. V is TRBV7-9 and J is TRBJ2-5; D ambiguous. The specimen sequenced was peripheral blood. The TCR comes from a man aged 55 to 70 with acute or convalescent COVID-19. The CDR3 coding sequence is TGTGCCAGCAGCCTAGATGGCCGCGGAGAGACCCAGTACTTC. Translating gives CASSLDGRGETQYF.